These 32 T cell receptor beta chains share one sample of origin, sequenced in a study of PD-1 blockade in classical Hodgkin lymphoma. The method was immunoSEQ multiplex PCR; TCRdb's version includes in-frame clones alone and lacks a portion of them. The table shows about 24,000 clones, with 80% occurring only once. Following autologous stem cell transplantation, relapse occurred in every patient, and exposure to brentuximab vedotin varied. Sequencing was performed on peripheral blood mononuclear cells (PBMCs), taken at baseline. The receptors shown here come from a human donor with classical Hodgkin lymphoma.

This clone came up a few times. This chain connects TRBV18 to TRBJ2-3, with 10 bases aligning to TRBD2. Trimming at V came to 4 bases and at J to 0 bases, leaving 7 bases not matched to a gene. This CDR3 has 17 amino acids. CDR1 is KGHSH and CDR2 is LQKENI in the germline V gene. CDR3 sequence: CASSRSGGPASTDTQYF. The CDR3 DNA sequence: TGTGCCAGCTCACGTAGCGGGGGGCCCGCTAGCACAGATACGCAGTATTTT.

The gene calls are TRBV7-8 and TRBJ2-5; maybe TRBD1 (5 bases). V was clipped by 0 bases and J by 9 bases, with 20 bases between them. The length of the CDR3 is 16 residues. Germline V gene sequence: CDR1 SGHVS, CDR2 FQNEAQ. CDR3 DNA sequence: TGTGCCAGCAGCTTAGCATTTAGGGCCAGGGAAAGGTCCCAGTACTTC. It specifies CASSLAFRARERSQYF. The variable domain in full, completed from reference TRBV7-8 and TRBJ2-5, reads GAGVSQSPRYKVAKRGQDVALRCDPISGHVSLFWYQQALGQGPEFLTYFQNEAQLDKSGLPSDRFFAERPEGSVSTLKIQRTQQEDSAVYLCASSLAFRARERSQYFGPGTRLLVL.

V is TRBV2 and J is TRBJ2-1; 10 bases are shared with TRBD2. The CDR3 contains 13 residues. J gave up 6 bases and V 7 bases, and 3 bases lay outside the gene matches. Looked up from germline, CDR1 is SNHLY and CDR2 is FYNNEI. CDR3 in amino acids: CASKGLAPNEQFF. As DNA, the CDR3 is TGTGCCAGCAAGGGACTAGCGCCCAATGAGCAGTTCTTC.

This chain uses TRBV2 with TRBJ1-5; D is undetermined. V lost 3 bases to trimming and J lost 0 bases, with 9 bases between them. Germline-derived CDR1 and CDR2 are SNHLY and FYNNEI. The CDR3 contains 15 residues. CDR3 coding DNA: TGTGCCAGCAGTGAGGGCATGAATAGCAATCAGCCCCAGCATTTT. Translating gives CASSEGMNSNQPQHF.

The V call is TRBV27, the J call TRBJ2-1; 10 bases fit TRBD2. Germline assignment: CDR1 MNHEY and CDR2 SMNVEV (reference sequence). This CDR3 has 17 amino acids. With V trimmed by 0 bases and J by 10 bases, 12 bases remained unmatched. The CDR3 here is CASSLSATSGGAREQFF. In DNA, the CDR3 is TGTGCCAGCAGTTTATCGGCAACGAGCGGGGGGGCCAGGGAGCAGTTCTTC.

The genes are TRBV28 and TRBJ2-1, with TRBD1 identical over 7 bases. CDR3 size: 18 residues. V was clipped by 5 bases and J by 4 bases; unmatched bases: 17. Germline V gene data show CDR1 as MDHEN and CDR2 as SYDVKM. CDR3: CASSLSRGLGTLYNEQFF. CDR3 sequence (DNA): TGTGCCAGCAGTCTCTCCAGGGGGTTAGGGACCTTATACAATGAGCAGTTCTTC.

V gene TRBV27 combines with J gene TRBJ2-1; TRBD2 agrees at 8 bases. J lost 7 bases, V lost 8 bases, and 10 bases had no gene match. The CDR3 is made up of 14 amino acids. CDR1 is MNHEY, CDR2 SMNVEV, per germline (reference sequence). CDR3 sequence (DNA): TGTGCCAGCCGTCGCGGGGGGTATAGTAATGAGCAGTTCTTC. This codes for CASRRGGYSNEQFF.

J is TRBJ1-1 and V is TRBV27; D possibly corresponds to TRBD1 (5 bases). The CDR3 has 14 amino acids. Trimming removed 3 bases from V and 6 bases from J, with 14 bases in between. Germline V gene data show CDR1 as MNHEY and CDR2 as SMNVEV (reference sequence). CDR3: CASSLDTRSSEAFF. CDR3 nucleotide sequence: TGTGCCAGCAGTTTGGACACACGTTCCTCTGAAGCTTTCTTT.

V usage is TRBV25-1 and J usage is TRBJ1-4; tentative D call: TRBD1 (6 bases). Per the germline V gene, CDR1 is MGHDK and CDR2 is SYGVNS. This CDR3 is built from 15 residues. Between the trimmed V and J ends, which lost 5 bases and 4 bases, there was a span of 14 bases. The CDR3 spells CASSSGGGVNEKLFF. CDR3 in DNA: TGTGCCAGCAGTTCCGGAGGGGGGGTTAATGAAAAACTGTTTTTT.

V and J are TRBV27 and TRBJ1-4, with TRBD1 as a possible D gene (6 bases). In germline, CDR1 is MNHEY, CDR2 SMNVEV (reference sequence). The CDR3 covers 14 residues. Trimming left V 4 bases short and J 10 bases short, with 16 bases between. The CDR3 loop is CASSSYRVDGKLFF. The DNA for the CDR3 is TGTGCCAGCAGTTCATACAGGGTCGACGGAAAACTGTTTTTT.

The V call is TRBV2, the J call TRBJ2-7, with D perhaps matching TRBD1 (6 bases). The V and J ends lost 5 bases and 5 bases respectively, with 13 bases between them. The CDR3 is made up of 13 amino acids. In germline, CDR1 is SNHLY, CDR2 FYNNEI. The chain's CDR3 is CASSSGQNNEQYF. DNA for the CDR3: TGTGCCAGCAGTTCTGGACAGAACAACGAGCAGTACTTC. Full variable domain (outside the CDR3, taken from reference TRBV2 and TRBJ2-7): EPEVTQTPSHQVTQMGQEVILRCVPISNHLYFYWYRQILGQKVEFLVSFYNNEISEKSEIFDDQFSVERPDGSNFTLKIRSTKLEDSAMYFCASSSGQNNEQYFGPGTRLTVT.

The chain uses TRBV5-4 and TRBJ2-7; the D gene is possibly TRBD2 (6 bases). Germline assignment: CDR1 SGHNT and CDR2 YYREEE (reference sequence). This CDR3 is built from 15 residues. Trimming stripped 4 bases from V and 2 bases from J, with 16 bases between. The chain's CDR3 is CASSLDRGGPYEQYF. As DNA, the CDR3 is TGTGCCAGCAGCCTGGACCGGGGAGGACCCTACGAGCAGTACTTC.

The V call is TRBV11-1, the J call TRBJ2-7, with D possibly being TRBD1 (6 bases). CDR1 and CDR2 from the germline V gene are SGHAT and FQDESV (reference sequence). V was cut by 2 bases and J by 6 bases, with 8 bases left in between. This CDR3 spans 12 amino acids. The CDR3 DNA reads as TGTGCCAGCAGCTTACTAGGGGGCGAGCAGTACTTC. Encoded protein: CASSLLGGEQYF.

The V call is TRBV9, the J call TRBJ2-2; TRBD1 might be the D (6 bases). The germline V and J ends were trimmed by 5 bases and 1 base, with 6 bases remaining between them. Germline loops: CDR1 SGDLS, CDR2 YYNGEE. CDR3 length: 13 residues. CDR3 nucleotides: TGTGCCAGCAGACAGGGGAACACCGGGGAGCTGTTTTTT. Residues: CASRQGNTGELFF.

V gene TRBV4-3 combines with J gene TRBJ1-4; D is undetermined. The CDR3 totals 16 residues. Per germline, CDR1 LGHNA and CDR2 YSLEER. Trimming left V 0 bases short and J 8 bases short, with 16 bases between. CDR3 nucleotides: TGCGCCAGCAGCCAAGAAGGAGGGAGAAAGGGAGAAAAACTGTTTTTT. Amino acids: CASSQEGGRKGEKLFF.

The genes are TRBV5-4 and TRBJ2-1, with TRBD2 matching over 10 bases. The CDR3 contains 14 residues. CDR1 is SGHNT, CDR2 YYREEE, per germline (reference sequence). The V gene end was trimmed by 1 base and the J gene end by 11 bases; junction bases not matched to a gene: 6. The DNA for the CDR3 is TGTGCCAGCAGCTTGTCTCCTAGCGGGGGAAAGCAGTTCTTC. Translating gives CASSLSPSGGKQFF.

Written as DNA, the CDR3 is TGTGCCAGCAGCCCTCTCGGACAGGGCTCCTACAATGAGCAGTTCTTC. It is translated as CASSPLGQGSYNEQFF. The rearrangement links TRBV5-6 to TRBJ2-1; TRBD1 matches 8 bases. The trim removed 4 bases at V and 0 bases at J, leaving 6 bases unmatched. Per the germline V gene, CDR1 is SGHDT and CDR2 is YYEEEE. CDR3 size: 16 residues.

The CDR3 loop reads CASSPNRDSNEKLFF. The CDR3 nucleotides read TGTGCCAGCAGCCCTAACCGGGACAGTAATGAAAAACTGTTTTTT. V gene TRBV7-9 combines with J gene TRBJ1-4, with TRBD1 matching over 7 bases. The V segment lost 5 bases and the J segment 4 bases; nucleotides outside the gene matches: 7. The CDR3 extends over 15 amino acids. The germline gives CDR1 SEHNR, CDR2 FQNEAQ (reference sequence).

This chain connects TRBV5-1 to TRBJ2-7, with TRBD2 matching 8 bases. Trimming took 4 bases from V and 2 from J; bases not matched to a gene: 5. Per the germline V gene, CDR1 is SGHRS and CDR2 is YFSETQ. The CDR3 covers 14 residues. Here the CDR3 reads CASSGSGGPYEQYF. Written as DNA, the CDR3 is TGCGCCAGCAGCGGGAGCGGGGGTCCCTACGAGCAGTACTTC.

This clone turned up a few times. V gene TRBV15 combines with J gene TRBJ1-5; the D is unclear. V gave up 0 bases and J gave up 0 bases, with 12 bases separating them. The germline gives CDR1 LNHNV, CDR2 YYDKDF (reference sequence). The CDR3 has 17 amino acids. CDR3 DNA: TGTGCCACCAGCAGAGAGTCGGCAGGTTATAGCAATCAGCCCCAGCATTTT. Encoded protein: CATSRESAGYSNQPQHF. Drawing the rest from reference TRBV15 and TRBJ1-5, the complete variable domain is DAMVIQNPRYQVTQFGKPVTLSCSQTLNHNVMYWYQQKSSQAPKLLFHYYDKDFNNEADTPDNFQSRRPNTSFCFLDIRSPGLGDTAMYLCATSRESAGYSNQPQHFGDGTRLSIL.

CDR3 DNA: TGTGCCTGGAGTGGCGGATACTCGAACACCGGGGAGCTGTTTTTT. Translation gives CAWSGGYSNTGELFF. The chain joins TRBV30 to TRBJ2-2; D not certain. CDR1 and CDR2 (germline): GTSNPN, SVGIG (reference sequence). The CDR3 loop spans 15 amino acids. Between the trimmed V and J ends, which lost 1 base and 0 bases, there was a span of 9 bases.

The chain couples TRBV11-3 to TRBJ2-3; D is possibly TRBD1 or TRBD2 (5 bases each). Germline V lookup: CDR1 SGHNT, CDR2 YENEEA. Trimming removed 0 bases at V and 9 bases at J, with 10 bases between. The CDR3 has 13 amino acids. The CDR3 here is CASSLDEGQTQYF. CDR3 sequence (DNA): TGTGCCAGCAGCTTAGATGAGGGGCAGACGCAGTATTTT.

This chain uses TRBV7-2 with TRBJ2-5; 8 nucleotides align to TRBD1. Trimming at V came to 2 bases and at J to 5 bases, leaving 7 bases not matched to a gene. Germline V CDR1 and CDR2: SGHTA, FQGNSA. The CDR3 has 15 residues. The CDR3 spells CASSLMGQDVETQYF. The CDR3 nucleotides read TGTGCCAGCAGCTTAATGGGACAGGATGTTGAGACCCAGTACTTC.

The chain has TRBV5-1 and TRBJ1-2, with 7 bases that match TRBD1. Germline V lookup: CDR1 SGHRS, CDR2 YFSETQ. The trim removed 0 bases at V and 6 bases at J, leaving 8 bases unmatched. The CDR3 is 15 amino acids. The CDR3 sequence: CASSLALTGVDGYTF. The CDR3 bases are TGCGCCAGCAGCTTGGCCCTTACAGGGGTAGATGGCTACACCTTC.

The rearrangement joins TRBV7-2 to TRBJ2-5; 7 nucleotides line up with TRBD2. Trimming at V came to 0 bases and at J to 0 bases, leaving 1 base not matched to a gene. The length of the CDR3 is 15 residues. Germline CDR1 is SGHTA and CDR2 is FQGNSA. The CDR3 DNA reads as TGTGCCAGCAGCTTAGCGGGGGGGAACCAAGAGACCCAGTACTTC. Amino acids: CASSLAGGNQETQYF.

The chain has TRBV11-2 and TRBJ2-1; 7 bases map to TRBD2. V shed 3 bases, J shed 9 bases, and the junction held 8 bases outside the gene matches. This CDR3 is built from 14 residues. Germline V lookup: CDR1 SGHAT, CDR2 FQNNGV. CDR3 bases: TGTGCCAGCAGCTTTGGTCTAGCGGAGCGTGAGCAGTTCTTC. This gives the protein CASSFGLAEREQFF.

V usage is TRBV6-5 and J usage is TRBJ2-3; possible D gene TRBD2, 5 bases. Germline V gives CDR1 MNHEY, CDR2 SVGAGI. V shed 0 bases and J shed 2 bases, with 12 bases lying between them. The CDR3 sequence is 16 residues long. CDR3 sequence (DNA): TGTGCCAGCAGTTACTCAAGGGATCGGGACACAGATACGCAGTATTTT. Its protein product is CASSYSRDRDTDTQYF.

This CDR3 reads CASSVGGRDSTDTQYF. The DNA of the CDR3 is TGTGCCAGCAGCGTAGGAGGAAGGGATAGCACAGATACGCAGTATTTT. The genes are TRBV9 and TRBJ2-3, with D unclear. Trimming took 0 bases from V and 0 from J, leaving 11 bases between them. The length of the CDR3 is 16 residues. CDR1 and CDR2 (germline): SGDLS, YYNGEE.

This sequence joins TRBV5-1 and TRBJ2-5, with a possible D match to TRBD2 (5 bases). With the DNA end fitting TRBJ2-7 better, the J assignment may be wrong. CDR1 and CDR2 from the germline V gene are SGHRS and YFSETQ. The CDR3 runs 16 residues. CDR3 loop: CASTVGVDNRPYEQYF. The CDR3 nucleotides read TGCGCCAGCACCGTCGGGGTTGACAACCGTCCCTACGAGCAGTACTTC.

V and J are TRBV28 and TRBJ1-5; 9 nucleotides line up with TRBD1. Germline V gives CDR1 MDHEN, CDR2 SYDVKM. V trimming: 4 bases; J trimming: 3 bases; junction bases outside the gene matches: 7. CDR3 length equals 16 residues. The CDR3 nucleotides read TGTGCCAGCAGTTCACCATGGACAGGGGTCAATCAGCCCCAGCATTTT. This gives the protein CASSSPWTGVNQPQHF.

V gene TRBV5-1 combines with J gene TRBJ2-7; the D gene is possibly TRBD1 (5 bases). V lost 7 bases and J 4 bases, leaving 12 bases between the germline ends. The CDR3 is made up of 12 amino acids. Germline lookup yields CDR1 SGHRS and CDR2 YFSETQ. The DNA of the CDR3 is TGCGCCAGCGCCCTCGACAGATACGAGCAGTACTTC. Protein sequence: CASALDRYEQYF. Full variable domain (outside the CDR3, taken from reference TRBV5-1 and TRBJ2-7): KAGVTQTPRYLIKTRGQQVTLSCSPISGHRSVSWYQQTPGQGLQFLFEYFSETQRNKGNFPGRFSGRQFSNSRSEMNVSTLELGDSALYLCASALDRYEQYFGPGTRLTVT.

Details on this clone: Different DNA sequences within this sample yield the same CDR3. J is TRBJ1-3 and V is TRBV7-2; D is undetermined. V lost 7 bases and J lost 4, with 11 bases in between. This CDR3 contains 13 residues. Germline CDR1 is SGHTA and CDR2 is FQGNSA. The CDR3 DNA is TGTGCCAGCACCCCTCTCACCGGAAACACCATATATTTT. Translating gives CASTPLTGNTIYF.